The subject of this entry is one T cell receptor beta chain. The source of the sample is a study of CD8 T cells in Susac syndrome. Multiple sclerosis controls were treatment-naive patients with stable or active relapsing-remitting disease. FACS was used to enrich TEMRA cells, whereas the CD8+ and CD4+ T cells were obtained by negative isolation. Reverse transcription of roughly 0.5 to 1 ug RNA used random hexamers. The method of amplification for TCR beta CDR3 was immunoSEQ multiplex PCR, covering 54 Vbeta and 13 Jbeta. A single record per CDR3 protein comes from TCRdb applying MiXCR to the immunoSEQ multiplex PCR reads. The table records 130,000 or so distinct CDR3 sequences, approximately 95% of them present only once. The CDR3 sequence is 13 residues long. Germline V lookup: CDR1 LGHNA, CDR2 YSLEER. The V gene lost 1 base and the J gene lost 9 bases, with 13 bases spanning the gap.

Material for sequencing was CD4+ T cells from PBMCs. This chain uses TRBV4-3 with TRBJ2-7; D perhaps matches TRBD1 (5 bases). The TCR sequence derives from a human donor with multiple sclerosis. This chain's CDR3 is CASSQGPGNGQYF. CDR3 DNA: TGCGCCAGCAGCCAAGGGCCAGGGAATGGGCAGTACTTC.